This is a list of T cell receptor beta chains from one sample in a study of T cells in Graves' hyperthyroidism and ophthalmopathy. Each CDR3 protein gets one entry after TCRdb re-called the multiplex PCR reads with MiXCR. The sample holds hundreds of thousands of distinct CDR3 sequences, roughly 13% seen once. Sample: blood. These receptor sequences come from a woman in her forties with Graves' ophthalmopathy. Each CDR3 is given with its conserved first and last residue. D genes are given only for firm matches. A clone size is listed for some rows: how often the clone was seen (once, few, many), or a class if it is expanded.

>TRBV6-1|many|-|TRBJ2-6
TGTGCCAGCAGTTGGATTGCCGGGACGGCATCTGGGGCCAACGTCCTGACTTTC
CASSWIAGTASGANVLTF
>TRBV20-1|many|-|TRBJ2-5
TGCAGTGTTCGGTCTCTGGGAAGGCCGGGAGAGACCCAGTACTTC
CSVRSLGRPGETQYF
>TRBV20-1|many|-|TRBJ1-1
TGCAGTGCTAGGCCCACAGGCAGGGGCACTGAAGCTTTCTTT
CSARPTGRGTEAFF
>TRBV5-4|-|-|TRBJ1-4
TGTGCCAGCAGCTTTGCGAGGGGAGGCGTTGAAAAACTGTTTTTT
CASSFARGGVEKLFF
>TRBV25-1|-|TRBD1|TRBJ1-1
TGTGCCAGCAGTCTCGACAGGGGAAGTCGTTCAGCTTTCTTT
CASSLDRGSRSAFF
>TRBV12-3/TRBV12-4|many|-|TRBJ2-2
TGTGCCAGCAGTTTAGCGAGTGGGAACACCGGGGAGCTGTTTTTT
CASSLASGNTGELFF
>TRBV28|few|-|TRBJ1-3
TGTGCCAGCACTCCCCGCGGCAGGGGACACTCTGGAAACACCATATATTTT
CASTPRGRGHSGNTIYF
>TRBV7-9|-|TRBD1|TRBJ2-7
TGTGCCAGCAGCTTATCGGGGACAGGGCCCTACGAGCAGTACTTC
CASSLSGTGPYEQYF
>TRBV7-9|few|-|TRBJ1-2
TGTGCCAGCAGCCTTACCTATGGCTACACCTTC
CASSLTYGYTF
>TRBV12-3/TRBV12-4|-|-|TRBJ1-1
TGTGCCACCGGGGAGTTGTTTTTAATGAACACTGAAGCTTTCTTT
CATGELFLMNTEAFF
>TRBV11-2|many|-|TRBJ2-4
TGTGCCAGCAGCGACGGACAGGGGCTAGCGGGGCCCCAGGAAAACATTCAGTACTTC
CASSDGQGLAGPQENIQYF
>TRBV2|-|TRBD1|TRBJ1-5
TGTGCCAGCATTCAGGACAGGGGCGATCAGCCCCAGCATTTT
CASIQDRGDQPQHF
>TRBV28|many|-|TRBJ1-3
TGTGCCAGCAGACCTCAGGGGCACTCTGGAAACACCATATATTTT
CASRPQGHSGNTIYF
>TRBV11-2|few|-|TRBJ2-3
TGTGCCAGCAGCCCCTCGGTGGGTACAGTTAGCACAGATACGCAGTATTTT
CASSPSVGTVSTDTQYF
>TRBV12-3/TRBV12-4|few|-|TRBJ2-2
TGTGCCAGCAACCTCAGGGGATCGAACACCGGGGAGCTGTTTTTT
CASNLRGSNTGELFF
>TRBV6-1|many|-|TRBJ1-1
TGTGCCAGCAGAAGGAGCGCTGAAGCTTTCTTT
CASRRSAEAFF
>TRBV24-1|-|TRBD1|TRBJ2-5
TGTGCCACCAGTGATCCCGGGACAGGGGGTTTCGGGACCCAGTACTTC
CATSDPGTGGFGTQYF
>TRBV7-6|once|TRBD2|TRBJ2-2
TGTGCCAGCAGTCCCCGACTAGCGGGGGAGAACACCGGGGAGCTGTTTTTT
CASSPRLAGENTGELFF
>TRBV6-1|-|-|TRBJ1-5
TGTGCCAGCAGTGGGTGGTCGGCACAATCCCCCCAGCATTTT
CASSGWSAQSPQHF
>TRBV14|many|-|TRBJ2-1
TGTGCCAGCAGCCCTCCTCATTGGTACAATGAGCAGTTCTTC
CASSPPHWYNEQFF
>TRBV6-1|-|TRBD2|TRBJ2-3
TGTGCCAGCAGTTATAGTCTAGCGGGCACAGATACGCAGTATTTT
CASSYSLAGTDTQYF
>TRBV19|many|-|TRBJ2-3
TGTGCCAGTAGTAGCGACCGGGCCAGCACAGATACGCAGTATTTT
CASSSDRASTDTQYF